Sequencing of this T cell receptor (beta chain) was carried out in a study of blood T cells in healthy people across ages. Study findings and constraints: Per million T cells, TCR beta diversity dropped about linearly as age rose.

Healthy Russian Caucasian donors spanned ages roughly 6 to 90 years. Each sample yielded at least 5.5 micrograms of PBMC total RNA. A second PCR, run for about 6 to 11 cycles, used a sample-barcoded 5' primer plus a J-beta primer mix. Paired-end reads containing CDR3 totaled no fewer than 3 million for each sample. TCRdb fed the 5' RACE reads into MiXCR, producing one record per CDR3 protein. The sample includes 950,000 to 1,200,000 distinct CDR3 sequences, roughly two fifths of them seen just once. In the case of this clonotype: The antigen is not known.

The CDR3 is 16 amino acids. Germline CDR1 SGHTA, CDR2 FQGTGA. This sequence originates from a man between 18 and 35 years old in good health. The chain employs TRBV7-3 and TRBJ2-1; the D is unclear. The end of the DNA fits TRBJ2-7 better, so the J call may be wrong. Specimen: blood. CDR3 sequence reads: CASSPEDAISYNEQYF. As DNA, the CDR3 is TGTGCCAGCAGCCCCGAGGACGCTATCTCCTACAATGAGCAGTACTTC.